These 27 T cell receptor beta chains were all obtained from the same sample, sequenced in a study of patients and donors after allogeneic stem cell transplantation. TCRdb reprocessed the RT-PCR reads with MiXCR, giving one entry per CDR3 protein. The sample consists of approximately 220,000 distinct CDR3 sequences, around two fifths of them appearing once. The source material was blood, either unsorted or a sorted T cell fraction (not recorded which). Receptors originate from a human donor who was either an allogeneic HSCT recipient or a stem cell or donor lymphocyte infusion donor (not recorded which). It is not recorded whose cells these are; they may come from a transplant donor.

This clonotype was seen only a few times. J is TRBJ1-1 and V is TRBV7-3, with D possibly being TRBD1 (6 bases). V was shortened by 6 bases and J by 5 bases, with 16 bases between the two germline ends. Germline V gene data show CDR1 as SGHTA and CDR2 as FQGTGA. The CDR3 is 14 residues long. Written as DNA, the CDR3 is TGTGCCAGCAGTGCTTGGGGGCAAGGAACTGAAGCTTTCTTT. Protein: CASSAWGQGTEAFF.

The chain couples TRBV29-1 to TRBJ1-1; TRBD1 matches 8 bases. J lost 4 bases, V lost 6 bases, and 10 bases had no gene match. This CDR3 is built from 14 residues. CDR1 is SQVTM and CDR2 is ANQGSEA in the germline V gene. CDR3: CSVPGQGLITEAFF. The DNA of the CDR3 is TGCAGCGTGCCAGGACAGGGCCTGATCACTGAAGCTTTCTTT. The whole variable domain, remainder taken from reference TRBV29-1 and TRBJ1-1, is SAVISQKPSRDICQRGTSLTIQCQVDSQVTMMFWYRQQPGQSLTLIATANQGSEATYESGFVIDKFPISRPNLTFSTLTVSNMSPEDSSIYLCSVPGQGLITEAFFGQGTRLTVV.

There are a few counts of this clonotype. The chain combines TRBV4-1 with TRBJ1-2, with 8 bases fitting TRBD1. The V gene end was trimmed by 2 bases and the J gene end by 3 bases; junction bases not matched to a gene: 5. From germline, CDR1 is MGHRA and CDR2 YSYEKL. The CDR3 runs 15 residues. The CDR3: CASSQRTGNDYGYTF. The CDR3 DNA follows: TGCGCCAGCAGCCAAAGGACAGGGAATGACTATGGCTACACCTTC.

The gene calls are TRBV24-1 and TRBJ1-1; TRBD1 aligns across 8 bases. Germline V gene data show CDR1 as KGHDR and CDR2 as SFDVKD. The CDR3 is 15 amino acids. The J segment lost 11 bases and the V segment lost 0 bases, leaving 10 bases of the junction unmatched. The CDR3 nucleotides read TGTGCCACCAGTGATTTGCTCGACAGGGGTTTATGTGCTTTCTTT. This encodes CATSDLLDRGLCAFF.

V and J are TRBV3-1 and TRBJ2-3; TRBD2 matches 11 bases. Germline CDR1 is LGHDT and CDR2 is YNNKEL (reference sequence). The V and J ends lost 1 base and 7 bases, in that order; junction bases with no gene match: 4. CDR3 size: 15 residues. CDR3 DNA sequence: TGTGCCAGCAGCCAAGTAGCGGGGGGGTTAAATACGCAGTATTTT. Its protein product is CASSQVAGGLNTQYF.

The genes are TRBV18 and TRBJ2-7; D could derive from TRBD1 or TRBD2 (5 bases each). Germline CDR1 and CDR2: KGHSH and LQKENI. CDR3 length: 17 amino acids. Between the trimmed V and J ends, which lost 4 bases and 0 bases, there was a span of 19 bases. CDR3 sequence: CASSRGTGQEGSYEQYF. The DNA of the CDR3 is TGTGCCAGCTCACGAGGGACGGGTCAAGAGGGCTCCTACGAGCAGTACTTC.

The chain recombines TRBV12-3 or TRBV12-4 with TRBJ1-5; D is uncertain. V was shortened by 6 bases and J by 0 bases, with 12 bases between the two germline ends. The CDR3 consists of 15 residues. The CDR3 loop is CASSSIKDSNQPQHF. As DNA, the CDR3 is TGTGCCAGCAGCTCAATTAAGGATAGCAATCAGCCCCAGCATTTT.

This chain links TRBV4-2 with TRBJ2-3; TRBD2 agrees at 7 bases. The CDR3 sequence is 14 residues long. The V and J ends lost 4 bases and 4 bases, in that order; junction bases with no gene match: 5. Germline CDR1 reads LGHNA; CDR2 reads YNFKEQ. CDR3: CASSLGGRSDTQYF. The CDR3 DNA is TGTGCCAGCAGCCTGGGCGGGAGATCAGATACGCAGTATTTT.

The V gene is TRBV7-2, the J gene TRBJ2-2, with D perhaps TRBD1 or TRBD2 (5 bases each). CDR3 size: 14 residues. Germline CDR1 reads SGHTA; CDR2 reads FQGNSA. V lost 6 bases and J 4 bases, leaving 12 bases between the germline ends. CDR3 in DNA: TGTGCCAGCAGTTTCCTCGGGACCACCGGGGAGCTGTTTTTT. Residues: CASSFLGTTGELFF. Supplemented by reference TRBV7-2 and TRBJ2-2, the full variable domain reads GAGVSQSPSNKVTEKGKDVELRCDPISGHTALYWYRQSLGQGLEFLIYFQGNSAPDKSGLPSDRFSAERTGGSVSTLTIQRTQQEDSAVYLCASSFLGTTGELFFGEGSRLTVL.

The V gene is TRBV6-1, the J gene TRBJ1-1, with a possible D match to TRBD1 (6 bases). Germline V gene lookup returns CDR1 MNHNS and CDR2 SASEGT. CDR3 length: 13 amino acids. The germline V and J ends were trimmed by 4 bases and 5 bases, with 11 bases remaining between them. The CDR3, as DNA: TGTGCCAGCAGTGCGGGACACGGGACTGAAGCTTTCTTT. Its protein product is CASSAGHGTEAFF.

This clonotype was seen more than once but under ten times. The chain combines TRBV5-1 with TRBJ1-2; D gene uncertain. The CDR3 runs to 12 residues. V was shortened by 5 bases and J by 4 bases, with 9 bases between the two germline ends. CDR1 and CDR2 (germline): SGHRS, YFSETQ. CDR3 nucleotides: TGCGCCAGCAGTGACGGCGCCTATGGCTACACCTTC. Encoded protein: CASSDGAYGYTF.

V is TRBV24-1 and J is TRBJ2-2; D tentatively reads TRBD1 or TRBD2 (5 bases each). V lost 5 bases and J lost 5, with 14 bases in between. Per germline, CDR1 KGHDR and CDR2 SFDVKD. This CDR3 is built from 15 residues. CDR3 amino acids: CATSVQEGETGELFF. The CDR3 DNA follows: TGTGCCACCAGTGTCCAGGAAGGGGAGACCGGGGAGCTGTTTTTT.

This clonotype came up many times. The CDR3 protein is CASSQGDSYNSPLHF. In DNA form, the CDR3 reads TGTGCCAGCAGCCAAGGGGACAGCTATAATTCACCCCTCCACTTT. The V and J genes are TRBV3-1 and TRBJ1-6, with 7 nucleotides matching TRBD1. The CDR3 has 15 amino acids. V lost 1 base and J lost 3; bases outside the gene matches: 0. In germline, CDR1 is LGHDT, CDR2 YNNKEL (reference sequence).

This clonotype occurred a few times. This sequence joins TRBV7-2 and TRBJ1-2; 9 bases map to TRBD1. Trimming took 1 base from V and 2 from J; bases not matched to a gene: 2. Germline lookup yields CDR1 SGHTA and CDR2 FQGNSA. This CDR3 is 15 amino acids long. The CDR3 sequence: CASSLVGQGNYGYTF. CDR3 coding DNA: TGTGCCAGCAGCTTAGTGGGACAGGGAAACTATGGCTACACCTTC.

The rearrangement joins TRBV27 to TRBJ2-7; 9 bases line up with TRBD2. V lost 5 bases, J lost 2 bases, and 7 bases stayed unmatched. Germline V CDR1 and CDR2: MNHEY, SMNVEV (reference sequence). This CDR3 is 15 amino acids long. CDR3 DNA sequence: TGTGCCAGCAGTCTGGGACTAGCATTCCCCTACGAGCAGTACTTC. This gives the protein CASSLGLAFPYEQYF.

The genes are TRBV12-3 or TRBV12-4 and TRBJ2-5, with 7 bases matching TRBD1. Losses at the gene ends were 8 bases for V and 1 base for J; bases not matched to a gene: 1. The CDR3 is 12 amino acids. The CDR3: CASRQGQETQYF. The CDR3 bases are TGTGCCAGCCGACAGGGCCAAGAGACCCAGTACTTC.

V usage is TRBV20-1 and J usage is TRBJ1-5; TRBD1 matches 7 bases. V shed 0 bases and J 7 bases; nucleotides not matched to a gene: 9. The length of the CDR3 is 15 residues. CDR1 and CDR2 (germline): DFQATT, SNEGSKA (reference sequence). CDR3 region: CSARDSQQQGQPQHF. CDR3 in DNA: TGCAGTGCTAGAGATTCCCAGCAACAGGGGCAGCCCCAGCATTTT.

There are a few counts of this clonotype. The CDR3 DNA is TGTGCCAGCAGCCGGGGACGGGGTGAAGCTTTCTTT. It translates to CASSRGRGEAFF. This sequence joins TRBV12-3 or TRBV12-4 and TRBJ1-1; a possible D gene is TRBD1 (5 bases). Trimming stripped 6 bases from V and 7 bases from J, with 12 bases between. CDR3 length equals 12 residues.

The genes are TRBV7-9 and TRBJ1-1; the D gene is possibly TRBD1 (5 bases). Trimming shortened V by 5 bases and J by 0 bases, and 13 bases separated the two germline ends. This CDR3 contains 15 residues. Germline V lookup: CDR1 SEHNR, CDR2 FQNEAQ (reference sequence). The CDR3 reads CASSIQQVVNTEAFF. The CDR3 DNA follows: TGTGCCAGCAGCATACAACAGGTGGTGAACACTGAAGCTTTCTTT.

This clonotype was picked up one time. The chain is built from TRBV5-5 and TRBJ2-2, with 8 bases fitting TRBD2. The V gene end was trimmed by 6 bases and the J gene end by 6 bases; junction bases not matched to a gene: 13. Germline CDR1 SGHKS, CDR2 YYEKEE (reference sequence). This CDR3 contains 16 residues. The CDR3 bases are TGTGCCAGCACCCTTTTAGCGGGACCTTCAGCCGGGGAGCTGTTTTTT. It is translated as CASTLLAGPSAGELFF.

The rearrangement uses TRBV6-1 and TRBJ1-4; D might be TRBD1 (5 bases). The CDR3 contains 15 residues. Germline CDR1 reads MNHNS; CDR2 reads SASEGT. With 1 base removed from V and 3 bases from J, the gap between germline ends came to 9 bases. The CDR3 here is CASSEGQGPNEKLFF. The CDR3 coding sequence is TGTGCCAGCAGTGAAGGTCAGGGTCCTAATGAAAAACTGTTTTTT.

In this sample, this clonotype turned up once. One junction end does not reproduce the germline sequence, and a read error may be involved. This chain uses TRBV7-9 with TRBJ1-4, with D uncertain. The CDR3 extends over 15 amino acids. CDR1 is SEHNR and CDR2 is FQNEAQ in the germline V gene (reference sequence). In DNA, the CDR3 is TGTGCCAGCAGCTTACGGGGAGCTATCGGGGATTCCCGGATTTTT. Translated, it gives CASSLRGAIGDSRIF.

Written as DNA, the CDR3 is TGTGCCAGTAGTAGGCCGCAGGGGAATTCACCCCTCCACTTT. This sequence encodes CASSRPQGNSPLHF. The genes are TRBV19 and TRBJ1-6; a weak D match, TRBD1 (6 bases). Germline CDR1 LNHDA, CDR2 SQIVND (reference sequence). This CDR3 contains 14 residues. Trimming pared 4 bases from V and 7 bases from J, leaving 11 bases between.

This clonotype has just a few counts. CDR3 protein: CSVTLTGGFYEQYF. The DNA for the CDR3 is TGCAGCGTTACCCTGACAGGGGGCTTTTACGAGCAGTACTTC. This chain uses TRBV29-1 with TRBJ2-7; TRBD1 aligns across 10 bases. The CDR3 is 14 residues long. Trimming took 5 bases from V and 4 from J; bases not matched to a gene: 8. Germline V lookup: CDR1 SQVTM, CDR2 ANQGSEA.

The chain has TRBV20-1 and TRBJ1-5; D gene unclear. Germline lookup yields CDR1 DFQATT and CDR2 SNEGSKA (reference sequence). V dropped 3 bases and J dropped 6 bases, with 12 bases sitting between them. CDR3 length: 13 residues. The CDR3 here is CSASSGVGQPQHF. As DNA, the CDR3 is TGCAGTGCTAGCTCCGGGGTAGGTCAGCCCCAGCATTTT.

The chain combines TRBV12-3 or TRBV12-4 with TRBJ2-7; D call uncertain. Trimming took off 2 bases at V and 0 bases at J, with 8 bases between the two ends. This CDR3 is built from 14 residues. The DNA for the CDR3 is TGTGCCAGCAGTTTACAGGAAAGCTCCTACGAGCAGTACTTC. It yields the protein CASSLQESSYEQYF.

The chain has TRBV6-1 and TRBJ2-7; 9 bases line up with TRBD1. The CDR3 has 16 residues. V lost 5 bases and J lost 4; bases outside the gene matches: 12. Germline lookup yields CDR1 MNHNS and CDR2 SASEGT. CDR3 nucleotides: TGTGCCAGCAGTCCCAAGATTCTGACAGGGGGGTACGAGCAGTACTTC. This translates into CASSPKILTGGYEQYF.